This T cell receptor beta chain was captured in a study of human T cells and chemical hapten exposure. The overall study: Patches with 0.01% DPC went on the upper back, and the tests were read at 6 days.

Indicated time point: pre-sensitization, week 0. Treatment meaning: therapeutic diphenylcyclopropenone sensitization with weekly scalp DPC. Someone pulled total RNA out of unfractionated whole blood. Study conclusions and caveats: PT1 expanded TCR counts and patch test score were linked, and their correlation was positive. TCRs exceeding a frequency of 1 in 1000 stayed unchanged under DPC sensitization.

MiXCR was run by TCRdb on the RACE reads, yielding one entry per CDR3 protein. The sample yields 60,000 to 80,000 distinct CDR3 sequences, around 7% seen once. This clonotype was recorded at least ten times. Antigen unknown. The input for sequencing was whole blood, taken in connection with sensitization to the hapten diphenylcyclopropenone (DPC). The TCR was taken from a woman between 25 and 40 years old with alopecia areata. Some clones in this sample may be carry-over from other donors' samples.

CDR3 DNA sequence: TGTGCCAGCAGTTATTACCAAGGATATAGCAATCAGCCCCAGCATTTT. This sequence encodes CASSYYQGYSNQPQHF. V gene TRBV6-2 or TRBV6-3 combines with J gene TRBJ1-5; D is ambiguous. The CDR3 has 16 residues. With 3 bases removed from V and 0 bases from J, the gap between germline ends came to 12 bases. Germline values: CDR1 MNHEY, CDR2 SVGEGT.